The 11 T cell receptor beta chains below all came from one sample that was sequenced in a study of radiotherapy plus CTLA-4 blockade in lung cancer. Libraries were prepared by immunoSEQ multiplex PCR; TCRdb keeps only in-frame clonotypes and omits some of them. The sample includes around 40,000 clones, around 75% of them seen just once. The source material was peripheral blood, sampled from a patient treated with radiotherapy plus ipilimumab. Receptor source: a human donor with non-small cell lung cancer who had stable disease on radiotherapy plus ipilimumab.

CDR3 protein: CASSSPENRGRETEAFF. CDR3 DNA: TGCGCCAGCAGCTCCCCGGAGAATAGGGGGCGAGAGACTGAAGCTTTCTTT. This chain uses TRBV5-1 with TRBJ1-1; 7 bases agree with TRBD1. CDR3 size: 17 residues. Trimming at V came to 3 bases and at J to 5 bases, leaving 16 bases not matched to a gene. Germline V gene sequence: CDR1 SGHRS, CDR2 YFSETQ.

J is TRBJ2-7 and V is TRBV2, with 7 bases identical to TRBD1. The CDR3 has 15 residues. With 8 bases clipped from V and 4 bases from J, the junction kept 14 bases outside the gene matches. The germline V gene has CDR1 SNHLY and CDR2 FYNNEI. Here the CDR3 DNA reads TGTGCCAGCGGGGAAGGACAGGCTGTGAGTTACGAGCAGTACTTC. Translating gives CASGEGQAVSYEQYF.

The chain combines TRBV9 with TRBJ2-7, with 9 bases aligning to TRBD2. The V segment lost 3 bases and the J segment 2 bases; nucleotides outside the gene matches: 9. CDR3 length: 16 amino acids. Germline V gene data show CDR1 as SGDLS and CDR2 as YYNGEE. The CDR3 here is CASSGPGLAGTYEQYF. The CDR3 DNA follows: TGTGCCAGCAGCGGACCCGGGCTAGCGGGGACCTACGAGCAGTACTTC.

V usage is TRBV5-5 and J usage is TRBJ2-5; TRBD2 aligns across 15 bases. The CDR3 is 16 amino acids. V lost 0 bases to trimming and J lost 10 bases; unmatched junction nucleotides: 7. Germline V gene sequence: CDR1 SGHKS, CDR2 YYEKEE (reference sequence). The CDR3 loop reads CASSLAVGLAGGGQYF. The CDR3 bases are TGTGCCAGCAGCTTGGCCGTCGGACTAGCGGGGGGGGGCCAGTACTTC.

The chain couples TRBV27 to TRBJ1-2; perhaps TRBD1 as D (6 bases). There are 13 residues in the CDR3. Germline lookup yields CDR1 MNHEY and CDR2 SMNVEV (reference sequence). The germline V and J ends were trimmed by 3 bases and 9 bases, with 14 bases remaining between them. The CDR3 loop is CASSLGQGLSYTF. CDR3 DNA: TGTGCCAGCAGTTTGGGGCAGGGGTTGAGCTACACCTTC.

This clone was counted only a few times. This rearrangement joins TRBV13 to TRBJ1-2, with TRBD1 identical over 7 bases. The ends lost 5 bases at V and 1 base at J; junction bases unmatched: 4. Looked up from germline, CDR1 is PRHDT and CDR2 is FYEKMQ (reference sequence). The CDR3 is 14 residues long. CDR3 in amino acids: CASSIGQVNYGYTF. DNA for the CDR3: TGTGCCAGCAGCATCGGACAGGTTAACTATGGCTACACCTTC.

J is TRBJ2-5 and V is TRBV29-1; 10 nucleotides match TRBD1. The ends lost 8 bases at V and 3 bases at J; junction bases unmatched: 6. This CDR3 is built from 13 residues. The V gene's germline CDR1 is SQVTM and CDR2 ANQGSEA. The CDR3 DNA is TGCAGCACCTGGACAGGGGGTAAAGAGACCCAGTACTTC. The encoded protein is CSTWTGGKETQYF.

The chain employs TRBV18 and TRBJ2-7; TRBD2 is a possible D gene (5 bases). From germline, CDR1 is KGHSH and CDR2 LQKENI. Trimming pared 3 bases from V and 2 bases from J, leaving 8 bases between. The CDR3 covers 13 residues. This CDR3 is CASSPPGTYEQYF. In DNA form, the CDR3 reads TGTGCCAGCTCACCGCCGGGAACCTACGAGCAGTACTTC.

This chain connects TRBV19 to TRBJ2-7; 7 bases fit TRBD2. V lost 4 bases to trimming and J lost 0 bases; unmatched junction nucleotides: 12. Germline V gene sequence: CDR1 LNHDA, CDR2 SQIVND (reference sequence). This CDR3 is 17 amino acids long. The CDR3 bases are TGTGCCAGTAGTAATTGGCGGGGGAGCCTCAGCTCCTACGAGCAGTACTTC. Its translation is CASSNWRGSLSSYEQYF.

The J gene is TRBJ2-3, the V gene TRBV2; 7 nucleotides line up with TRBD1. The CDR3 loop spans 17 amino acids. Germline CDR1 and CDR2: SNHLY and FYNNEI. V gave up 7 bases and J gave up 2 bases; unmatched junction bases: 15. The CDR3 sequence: CASTSYWTGSITDTQYF. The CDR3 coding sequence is TGTGCCAGCACCTCATACTGGACAGGCTCTATCACAGATACGCAGTATTTT. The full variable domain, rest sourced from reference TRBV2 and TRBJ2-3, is EPEVTQTPSHQVTQMGQEVILRCVPISNHLYFYWYRQILGQKVEFLVSFYNNEISEKSEIFDDQFSVERPDGSNFTLKIRSTKLEDSAMYFCASTSYWTGSITDTQYFGPGTRLTVL.

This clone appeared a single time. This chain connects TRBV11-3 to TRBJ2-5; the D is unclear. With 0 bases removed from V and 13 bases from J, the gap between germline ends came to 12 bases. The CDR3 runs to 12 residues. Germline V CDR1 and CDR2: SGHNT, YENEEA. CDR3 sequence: CASSLDLKTLYF. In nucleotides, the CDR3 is TGTGCCAGCAGCTTAGATTTGAAAACTCTGTACTTC. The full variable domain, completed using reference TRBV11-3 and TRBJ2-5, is EAGVVQSPRYKIIEKKQPVAFWCNPISGHNTLYWYLQNLGQGPELLIRYENEEAVDDSQLPKDRFSAERLKGVDSTLKIQPAELGDSAVYLCASSLDLKTLYFGPGTRLLVL.